What follows describes a single T cell receptor beta chain. Its target is not known. At least two post-ART and at least one pre-ART PBMC sample were available for each donor. Prior to DNA extraction, the samples held 1-10 million cryopreserved PBMC. This sample was taken from a study of long-term antiretroviral therapy in people with HIV. Study-wide context: It was about a decade after the earliest samples that the 2015 immediate-ART recommendation appeared. Study-wide points: Before ART, certain clones expanded, and these dominated the repertoire at all time points.

CDR3 size: 14 residues. CDR1 and CDR2 (germline): KGHSH, LQKENI. V was pared by 5 bases and J by 7 bases, with 6 bases of the junction left unmatched. A v3.0 immunoSEQ assay was performed at survey level. Generated by immunoSEQ multiplex PCR, the TCRdb table keeps only in-frame clones and is missing some. The table records roughly 25,000 clones, about 80% of them present only once. This chain uses TRBV18 with TRBJ2-4; 9 nucleotides agree with TRBD1. Material: unsorted PBMCs, obtained 1.1 years before starting antiretroviral therapy. This TCR was sampled from a woman in her twenties or thirties with HIV. For the CDR3, the DNA is TGTGCCAGCTCAGGGACAGGGTTGAACAACATTCAGTACTTC. Its protein is CASSGTGLNNIQYF.